This T cell receptor beta chain was sequenced for a study of cytomegalovirus exposure and HLA in healthy donors. The PCR made use of 60 Vbeta and 13 Jbeta primers. Produced via immunoSEQ multiplex PCR; TCRdb's table is partial and in-frame only. Of around 120,000 clones in the sample, around three quarters are singletons; the top ten hold 6.3%. Study observations and caveats: The authors assumed roughly uniform sequencing depth across donors for presence/absence analyses.

V dropped 5 bases and J dropped 6; count of bases not matched to a gene: 16. The CDR3 runs to 17 residues. Germline V lookup: CDR1 LNHDA, CDR2 SQIVND (reference sequence). As regards this clone: What it binds is unknown.

This receptor was taken from a woman aged 40 to 50 in good health and CMV-seronegative. Sequencing was carried out using PBMCs. The rearrangement joins TRBV19 to TRBJ1-2; TRBD1 agrees at 9 bases. This CDR3 reads CASSATGTGKVYDGYTF. In DNA, the CDR3 is TGTGCCAGTAGTGCTACCGGGACAGGGAAAGTTTATGATGGCTACACCTTC.